These 32 T cell receptor beta chains originate from one sample sequenced in a study of T cell repertoires in cytomegalovirus infection. Their target antigens are unknown. MiXCR was run by TCRdb on the reads, yielding one entry per CDR3 protein. The sample lists 100,000 or so distinct CDR3 sequences, 29% seen once, with approximately 71% in the top ten. The sequencing here drew on CD8+ T cells from cultured PBMCs, taken from culture after CMV antigen stimulation. Every receptor here comes from a human donor in good health (CMV status not recorded). Some clones in this sample may be carry-over from other donors' samples.

The table lists this clonotype with many counts. This chain links TRBV7-6 with TRBJ2-5, with a possible D match to TRBD2 (5 bases). The CDR3 runs to 15 residues. Germline-derived CDR1 and CDR2 are SGHVS and FNYEAQ. V lost 5 bases to trimming and J lost 5 bases, with 18 bases between them. In nucleotides, the CDR3 is TGTGCCAGCAGCCACCCCGCCGGACCGGGGGAGACCCAGTACTTC. It specifies CASSHPAGPGETQYF. The variable domain in full, with the rest retrieved from reference TRBV7-6 and TRBJ2-5, is GAGVSQSPRYKVTKRGQDVALRCDPISGHVSLYWYRQALGQGPEFLTYFNYEAQQDKSGLPNDRFSAERPEGSISTLTIQRTEQRDSAMYRCASSHPAGPGETQYFGPGTRLLVL.

V usage is TRBV27 and J usage is TRBJ1-6; D is unresolved. V was cut by 0 bases and J by 13 bases, with 19 bases left in between. CDR3 length equals 16 residues. Germline V gene lookup returns CDR1 MNHEY and CDR2 SMNVEV (reference sequence). The CDR3 nucleotides are TGTGCCAGCAGTTTATCCAACAGCGTGACTCCCTTCCCCCTCCACTTT. Protein: CASSLSNSVTPFPLHF.

V is TRBV27 and J is TRBJ1-1; 7 nucleotides line up with TRBD1. The germline V gene encodes CDR1 MNHEY and CDR2 SMNVEV (reference sequence). This CDR3 spans 14 amino acids. The trim removed 6 bases at V and 7 bases at J, leaving 11 bases unmatched. CDR3 loop: CASRTGTAGDEAFF. The DNA for the CDR3 is TGTGCCAGCAGGACAGGGACGGCCGGGGATGAAGCTTTCTTT.

This chain links TRBV7-8 with TRBJ2-1; TRBD2 matches 7 bases. The germline V gene encodes CDR1 SGHVS and CDR2 FQNEAQ. There are 13 residues in the CDR3. V lost 1 base and J lost 9; bases outside the gene matches: 3. The CDR3 loop reads CASSLGLAVEQFF. The CDR3, as DNA: TGTGCCAGCAGCTTAGGGCTAGCGGTTGAGCAGTTCTTC.

This clonotype showed up many times. The CDR3 here is CASSEGGTGNTGELFF. The CDR3 nucleotides are TGTGCCAGCAGTGAGGGGGGGACAGGGAACACCGGGGAGCTGTTTTTT. V usage is TRBV2 and J usage is TRBJ2-2, with a weak D call TRBD1 (8 bases). This CDR3 region has 16 residues. Trimming took 3 bases from V and 1 from J, leaving 12 bases between them. The germline gives CDR1 SNHLY, CDR2 FYNNEI. Complete variable domain (other parts from reference TRBV2 and TRBJ2-2): EPEVTQTPSHQVTQMGQEVILRCVPISNHLYFYWYRQILGQKVEFLVSFYNNEISEKSEIFDDQFSVERPDGSNFTLKIRSTKLEDSAMYFCASSEGGTGNTGELFFGEGSRLTVL.

There are a few counts of this clonotype. The gene calls are TRBV30 and TRBJ2-2, with 8 bases that match TRBD2. CDR1 and CDR2 (germline): GTSNPN, SVGIG (reference sequence). This CDR3 is 14 amino acids long. V trimming: 1 base; J trimming: 3 bases; junction bases outside the gene matches: 1. The CDR3 reads CAWSAGGHTGELFF. DNA of the CDR3: TGTGCCTGGAGTGCGGGGGGGCACACCGGGGAGCTGTTTTTT.

V and J are TRBV6-1 and TRBJ2-1; D call uncertain. The V end lost 3 bases, the J end lost 6 bases, and 0 bases lay between the germline ends. The CDR3 contains 10 residues. The germline gives CDR1 MNHNS, CDR2 SASEGT. Written as DNA, the CDR3 is TGTGCCAGCAGTGACAATGAGCAGTTCTTC. It specifies CASSDNEQFF.

J is TRBJ1-1 and V is TRBV29-1, with D hard to call. The CDR3 is 12 residues long. Trimming removed 3 bases from V and 2 bases from J, with 7 bases in between. CDR1 SQVTM and CDR2 ANQGSEA come from the germline V gene. The CDR3 spells CSVDYGNTEAFF. CDR3 DNA: TGCAGCGTTGACTACGGAAACACTGAAGCTTTCTTT. Together with reference TRBV29-1 and TRBJ1-1, the CDR3 gives the full variable domain: SAVISQKPSRDICQRGTSLTIQCQVDSQVTMMFWYRQQPGQSLTLIATANQGSEATYESGFVIDKFPISRPNLTFSTLTVSNMSPEDSSIYLCSVDYGNTEAFFGQGTRLTVV.

The sample holds many counts of this clonotype. J is TRBJ2-7 and V is TRBV6-2 or TRBV6-3; D is undetermined. V lost 7 bases to trimming and J lost 5 bases, with 12 bases between them. The germline V gene has CDR1 MNHEY and CDR2 SVGEGT. CDR3 length: 12 residues. CDR3 sequence (DNA): TGTGCCAGCACCCCAAATCTAGACGAGCAGTACTTC. Its protein is CASTPNLDEQYF.

This clonotype was observed at least ten times. This chain links TRBV7-8 with TRBJ2-5; 8 bases match TRBD2. This CDR3 is built from 13 residues. Germline values: CDR1 SGHVS, CDR2 FQNEAQ. The V gene end was trimmed by 5 bases and the J gene end by 5 bases; junction bases not matched to a gene: 4. CDR3 sequence: CASSRGLGETQYF. CDR3 bases: TGTGCCAGCAGCCGGGGACTAGGGGAGACCCAGTACTTC.

This clonotype was counted between two and nine times. The chain couples TRBV12-3 or TRBV12-4 to TRBJ1-2, with D perhaps TRBD1 (5 bases). V lost 6 bases, J lost 5 bases, and 22 bases lay in between. The CDR3 spans 16 residues. The CDR3 sequence is CASSLSPGGGRYGYTF. DNA of the CDR3: TGTGCCAGCAGCTTATCCCCCGGGGGGGGGAGGTATGGCTACACCTTC.

The sample holds a few counts of this clonotype. This chain connects TRBV7-2 to TRBJ1-1; no definite D call. V dropped 5 bases and J dropped 0 bases, with 16 bases sitting between them. Per the germline V gene, CDR1 is SGHTA and CDR2 is FQGNSA. The length of the CDR3 is 16 residues. CDR3 DNA: TGTGCCAGCAGCGCCCGGCAGCCTGCATTGAACACTGAAGCTTTCTTT. Translating it yields CASSARQPALNTEAFF.

The J gene is TRBJ1-6, the V gene TRBV6-6; weak D call: TRBD1 (6 bases). Trimming pared 6 bases from V and 8 bases from J, leaving 11 bases between. CDR3 length equals 13 residues. Germline CDR1 is MNHNY and CDR2 is SVGAGI (reference sequence). The DNA of the CDR3 is TGTGCCAGCAGCCAACAGGGTTATTCACCCCTCCACTTT. This sequence encodes CASSQQGYSPLHF.

This clonotype was detected a few times. This rearrangement joins TRBV6-1 to TRBJ2-3, with TRBD2 matching 13 bases. Germline V gene data show CDR1 as MNHNS and CDR2 as SASEGT. After removal of 6 bases from V and 3 bases from J, the junction contained 12 bases not matched to a gene. This CDR3 is 18 amino acids long. The CDR3 bases are TGTGCCAGCAGAGCACTAGCGGGGGGGCCATCGGATACAGATACGCAGTATTTT. Its translation: CASRALAGGPSDTDTQYF.

The chain is built from TRBV12-3 or TRBV12-4 and TRBJ2-4, with D unresolved. Trimming cost V 4 bases and J 2 bases, with 9 bases left between them. The CDR3 loop spans 14 amino acids. The CDR3, as DNA: TGTGCCAGCAGTTCCCCGGAATCCAAAAACATTCAGTACTTC. Protein: CASSSPESKNIQYF.

The table lists this clonotype with many counts. This CDR3 is CASSQGGRGTGELFF. CDR3 DNA sequence: TGTGCCAGCAGCCAGGGAGGGAGAGGCACCGGGGAGCTGTTTTTT. The J gene is TRBJ2-2, the V gene TRBV7-9; 7 bases agree with TRBD2. The germline CDR1 and CDR2 sequences are SEHNR and FQNEAQ (reference sequence). The CDR3 extends over 15 amino acids. V shed 5 bases and J 4 bases; nucleotides not matched to a gene: 7.

This clonotype was counted only a few times. An end of the junction does not agree with germline; a read error may underlie this. V gene TRBV24-1 combines with J gene TRBJ2-1, with 9 positions matching TRBD2. CDR1 is KGHDR and CDR2 is SFDVKD in the germline V gene. CDR3 length: 15 residues. The CDR3 protein is CATSAGGSSYNEQFF. Written as DNA, the CDR3 is TGTGCCACGAGTGCGGGGGGGAGCTCCTACAATGAGCAGTTCTTC.

The chain is built from TRBV6-2 or TRBV6-3 and TRBJ2-1, with D perhaps assigned TRBD1 or TRBD2 (5 bases each). Trimming stripped 1 base from V and 1 base from J, with 14 bases between. The germline CDR1 and CDR2 sequences are MNHEY and SVGEGT. CDR3 length equals 17 residues. CDR3 in amino acids: CASSYLREGWSYNEQFF. The CDR3 DNA is TGTGCCAGCAGTTACTTAAGAGAGGGGTGGTCCTACAATGAGCAGTTCTTC.

This chain connects TRBV19 to TRBJ1-2, with a tentative D call TRBD1 (6 bases). Germline assignment: CDR1 LNHDA and CDR2 SQIVND (reference sequence). The V gene lost 3 bases and the J gene lost 7 bases, with 15 bases spanning the gap. The CDR3 is 14 residues long. CDR3 protein: CASSMMGTPSGYTF. CDR3 nucleotide sequence: TGTGCCAGTAGTATGATGGGGACACCCTCTGGCTACACCTTC.

This clonotype has only a few counts. The chain combines TRBV2 with TRBJ1-1; 7 nucleotides line up with TRBD1. Germline trimming cut 7 bases from V and 4 bases from J; bases unmatched to any gene: 6. The CDR3 runs 13 residues. Germline CDR1 is SNHLY and CDR2 is FYNNEI. CDR3 DNA: TGTGCCAGCACCCGAACAGGGGCCACTGAAGCTTTCTTT. Residues: CASTRTGATEAFF.

The CDR3 region has the DNA TGTGCCACCGGGGGGGGGCTACTTGATTACACTGAAGCTTTCTTT. Encoded protein: CATGGGLLDYTEAFF. The V call is TRBV12-3 or TRBV12-4, the J call TRBJ1-1; tentatively, D is TRBD1 (6 bases). Trimming left V 10 bases short and J 3 bases short, with 21 bases between. The CDR3 is 15 amino acids.

The genes are TRBV9 and TRBJ1-1, with D hard to call. Germline-derived CDR1 and CDR2 are SGDLS and YYNGEE. V was clipped by 4 bases and J by 5 bases, with 9 bases between them. This CDR3 is built from 12 residues. This chain's CDR3 is CASSSWSTEAFF. In DNA, the CDR3 is TGTGCCAGCAGCTCATGGAGTACTGAAGCTTTCTTT.

This clonotype came up many times. The chain carries TRBV27 and TRBJ1-4; D might be TRBD1 (5 bases). V gave up 11 bases and J gave up 13 bases, with 17 bases separating them. Germline loops: CDR1 MNHEY, CDR2 SMNVEV (reference sequence). The CDR3 loop spans 11 amino acids. The CDR3 DNA sequence: TGTGCCGAAGGAGGGCAGGGAAGACTGTTTTTT. Protein product: CAEGGQGRLFF.

The chain joins TRBV2 to TRBJ1-1; D call uncertain. The CDR3 loop spans 11 amino acids. V lost 7 bases and J lost 1, with 4 bases in between. The V gene's germline CDR1 is SNHLY and CDR2 FYNNEI. The CDR3 sequence is CASTKNTEAFF. CDR3 DNA sequence: TGTGCCAGCACAAAGAACACTGAAGCTTTCTTT.

The rearrangement uses TRBV15 and TRBJ2-5; D might be TRBD2 (6 bases). V lost 5 bases and J lost 2, with 12 bases in between. The CDR3 runs to 14 residues. The germline CDR1 and CDR2 sequences are LNHNV and YYDKDF (reference sequence). The CDR3 bases are TGTGCCACCAGCGCCGATGGGGGGCAAGAGACCCAGTACTTC. This gives the protein CATSADGGQETQYF.

V gene TRBV14 combines with J gene TRBJ1-1; D is undetermined. CDR1 is SGHDN, CDR2 FVKESK, per germline. V was shortened by 1 base and J by 5 bases, with 8 bases between the two germline ends. CDR3 length equals 13 residues. CDR3: CASSQVTVTEAFF. The CDR3, as DNA: TGTGCCAGCAGCCAAGTCACGGTAACTGAAGCTTTCTTT.

The sample holds a few counts of this clonotype. The chain recombines TRBV12-3 or TRBV12-4 with TRBJ1-2; no clear D gene. This CDR3 has 15 residues. Trimming left V 1 base short and J 0 bases short, with 9 bases between. Here the CDR3 reads CASSLDRIPNYGYTF. The DNA for the CDR3 is TGTGCCAGCAGTTTAGACCGGATCCCTAACTATGGCTACACCTTC.

CDR3 nucleotide sequence: TGCAGCGTTGACGAGGGCTTTTCCTACAATGAGCAGTTCTTC. It encodes CSVDEGFSYNEQFF. The J gene is TRBJ2-1, the V gene TRBV29-1; TRBD2 is a possible D gene (5 bases). The CDR3 totals 14 residues. Trimming removed 3 bases from V and 1 base from J, with 10 bases in between. The germline CDR1 and CDR2 sequences are SQVTM and ANQGSEA.

The gene calls are TRBV7-2 and TRBJ2-3; D is undetermined. The CDR3 extends over 16 amino acids. Germline assignment: CDR1 SGHTA and CDR2 FQGNSA. Trimming shortened V by 6 bases and J by 7 bases, and 23 bases separated the two germline ends. CDR3: CASRPTRVDPHHTQYF. The CDR3 DNA follows: TGTGCCAGCAGACCCACAAGAGTCGACCCCCACCATACGCAGTATTTT.

V and J are TRBV11-1 and TRBJ2-2, with a possible D match to TRBD2 (5 bases). Germline loops: CDR1 SGHAT, CDR2 FQDESV (reference sequence). There are 14 residues in the CDR3. The V and J ends lost 2 bases and 5 bases respectively, with 9 bases between them. The CDR3 is CASSLFGVTGELFF. The CDR3 nucleotides read TGTGCCAGCAGCTTATTCGGGGTAACCGGGGAGCTGTTTTTT. Full variable domain (rest looked up from reference TRBV11-1 and TRBJ2-2): EAEVAQSPRYKITEKSQAVAFWCDPISGHATLYWYRQILGQGPELLVQFQDESVVDDSQLPKDRFSAERLKGVDSTLKIQPAELGDSAMYLCASSLFGVTGELFFGEGSRLTVL.

This sequence joins TRBV7-8 and TRBJ1-1; D remains unclear. Trimming shortened V by 8 bases and J by 1 base, and 17 bases separated the two germline ends. Germline V gene sequence: CDR1 SGHVS, CDR2 FQNEAQ. The length of the CDR3 is 15 residues. CDR3 sequence (DNA): TGTGCCAGCGCCCTCCAGTCCCCCGGGAACACTGAAGCTTTCTTT. Its translation is CASALQSPGNTEAFF.

This clonotype was observed a few times. V and J are TRBV6-5 and TRBJ1-3; no reliable D call. Germline V CDR1 and CDR2: MNHEY, SVGAGI. This CDR3 spans 15 amino acids. The V end lost 2 bases, the J end lost 3 bases, and 11 bases lay between the germline ends. The CDR3 DNA reads TGTGCCAGCAGTTACGCAGAGGGAGGTGGAAACACCATATATTTT. This encodes CASSYAEGGGNTIYF.